This TCR beta chain was captured by sequencing in a study of blood T cells in healthy people across ages. Whole-study context: Capture via template switching afforded approximately one barcoded beta molecule per two T cells. Notes on the study in general: Those diversity estimates obtained from one million T cells were thought to be underestimates. Roughly linear declines in TCR beta diversity per million T cells occurred with age.

In its sample, this clonotype was seen a few times. Its antigen remains unidentified. For the second PCR, which ran for roughly 7 to 11 cycles, a sample-barcoded 5' primer and a J-beta primer mix were used. TCRdb reprocessed the 5' RACE reads via MiXCR and lists one record per CDR3 protein. The data hold roughly 800,000 distinct CDR3 sequences, with 53% observed a single time. V lost 4 bases to trimming and J lost 6 bases, with 21 bases between them. CDR3 length: 16 residues. Germline V gives CDR1 SGHAT, CDR2 FQNNGV. The chain carries TRBV11-2 and TRBJ1-2; D gene unclear. The clonotype was recovered from a man of 80 years or more in good health. The sample consisted of blood. The CDR3 sequence: CASSSPRTASQDGYTF. CDR3 nucleotides: TGTGCCAGCAGCTCACCAAGGACGGCCTCTCAGGATGGCTACACCTTC.